These 26 T cell receptor beta chains originate from one sample sequenced in a study of a mutant IDH1 vaccine in newly diagnosed glioma. Time point here: week 35, safety follow-up. In every dose of vaccine, 300 ug of mutant IDH1 20-mer peptide was given alongside topical imiquimod. The data were produced by immunoSEQ multiplex PCR, yet TCRdb's version contains in-frame clones alone and is incomplete. The data hold about 26,000 clones, with 75% to 90% observed a single time. No cognate antigen is known for these TCRs. Source: PBMCs, taken from a glioma patient whose treatment included an IDH1 peptide vaccine. These TCRs come from a man under 40 with glioma.

Only a few counts were recorded for this clone. The V call is TRBV29-1, the J call TRBJ2-3, with D possibly matching TRBD2 (5 bases). The CDR3 has 10 amino acids. Germline loops: CDR1 SQVTM, CDR2 ANQGSEA. V lost 7 bases, J lost 3 bases, and 5 bases lay in between. The CDR3 here is CSAGTDTQYF. For the CDR3, the DNA is TGCAGCGCGGGGACAGATACGCAGTATTTT.

This clone was seen a handful of times. The chain joins TRBV19 to TRBJ1-5; 9 bases map to TRBD1. The V gene's germline CDR1 is LNHDA and CDR2 SQIVND (reference sequence). CDR3 length: 15 amino acids. The V gene end was trimmed by 5 bases and the J gene end by 4 bases; junction bases not matched to a gene: 6. The CDR3 region is CASSRGTGQNQPQHF. The CDR3 nucleotides read TGTGCCAGTAGTCGGGGGACAGGGCAAAATCAGCCCCAGCATTTT.

J is TRBJ2-6 and V is TRBV7-3; D is unclear. This CDR3 is built from 15 residues. Between the trimmed V and J ends, which lost 2 bases and 2 bases, there was a span of 7 bases. Germline-derived CDR1 and CDR2 are SGHTA and FQGTGA. Here the CDR3 reads CASSLGIPGANVLTF. In DNA, the CDR3 is TGTGCCAGCAGCTTAGGGATACCTGGGGCCAACGTCCTGACTTTC.

The chain carries TRBV7-2 and TRBJ1-4, with D maybe TRBD1 (5 bases). The CDR3 totals 15 residues. V was cut by 5 bases and J by 10 bases, with 20 bases left in between. The V gene's germline CDR1 is SGHTA and CDR2 FQGNSA. This CDR3 is CASSKDGLLGGKLFF. CDR3 nucleotide sequence: TGTGCCAGCAGCAAAGACGGCCTGCTGGGGGGAAAACTGTTTTTT. The whole variable domain, remainder taken from reference TRBV7-2 and TRBJ1-4, is GAGVSQSPSNKVTEKGKDVELRCDPISGHTALYWYRQSLGQGLEFLIYFQGNSAPDKSGLPSDRFSAERTGGSVSTLTIQRTQQEDSAVYLCASSKDGLLGGKLFFGSGTQLSVL.

The chain couples TRBV6-1 to TRBJ2-3, with TRBD1 matching over 11 bases. The CDR3 is 15 amino acids. V gave up 6 bases and J gave up 2 bases; unmatched junction bases: 4. CDR1 and CDR2 (germline): MNHNS, SASEGT. The chain's CDR3 is CASSRDRGNTDTQYF. The CDR3 nucleotides read TGTGCCAGCAGCCGGGACAGGGGGAACACAGATACGCAGTATTTT.

The genes are TRBV2 and TRBJ1-1; the D is unclear. CDR3 length equals 15 residues. Germline CDR1 is SNHLY and CDR2 is FYNNEI. V was clipped by 3 bases and J by 0 bases, with 11 bases between them. The CDR3 DNA sequence: TGTGCCAGCAGTGAGGAAAGGGCCATGAACACTGAAGCTTTCTTT. It codes for CASSEERAMNTEAFF. The variable domain in full, with the rest retrieved from reference TRBV2 and TRBJ1-1, is EPEVTQTPSHQVTQMGQEVILRCVPISNHLYFYWYRQILGQKVEFLVSFYNNEISEKSEIFDDQFSVERPDGSNFTLKIRSTKLEDSAMYFCASSEERAMNTEAFFGQGTRLTVV.

V is TRBV4-1 and J is TRBJ2-1; 10 bases align to TRBD1. This CDR3 region has 18 residues. Germline-derived CDR1 and CDR2 are MGHRA and YSYEKL. The V segment lost 4 bases and the J segment 7 bases; nucleotides outside the gene matches: 16. This CDR3 is CASSLRPHGDRGQNEQFF. CDR3 nucleotide sequence: TGCGCCAGCAGCCTCCGCCCGCATGGAGACAGGGGGCAGAATGAGCAGTTCTTC.

V is TRBV19 and J is TRBJ2-1; weak D call: TRBD2 (6 bases). In germline, CDR1 is LNHDA, CDR2 SQIVND (reference sequence). The length of the CDR3 is 13 residues. V was shortened by 2 bases and J by 6 bases, with 8 bases between the two germline ends. The CDR3 is CASSITSSNEQFF. The CDR3 nucleotides are TGTGCCAGTAGTATAACTAGCTCCAATGAGCAGTTCTTC.

The J gene is TRBJ1-5, the V gene TRBV19, with 7 positions matching TRBD1. This CDR3 region has 15 residues. The V segment lost 3 bases and the J segment 3 bases; nucleotides outside the gene matches: 5. CDR1 and CDR2 (germline): LNHDA, SQIVND (reference sequence). The CDR3 here is CASSIPGQPNQPQHF. DNA for the CDR3: TGTGCCAGTAGTATCCCGGGACAGCCCAATCAGCCCCAGCATTTT.

This chain joins TRBV7-2 and TRBJ2-2; D gene unclear. The V end was cut by 2 bases, the J end by 2 bases, with 12 bases between. This CDR3 is 16 amino acids long. Germline-derived CDR1 and CDR2 are SGHTA and FQGNSA. CDR3 coding DNA: TGTGCCAGCAGCTTATCCCCCGGGCCAAACACCGGGGAGCTGTTTTTT. Encoded protein: CASSLSPGPNTGELFF. Full variable domain (rest looked up from reference TRBV7-2 and TRBJ2-2): GAGVSQSPSNKVTEKGKDVELRCDPISGHTALYWYRQSLGQGLEFLIYFQGNSAPDKSGLPSDRFSAERTGGSVSTLTIQRTQQEDSAVYLCASSLSPGPNTGELFFGEGSRLTVL.

The genes are TRBV5-1 and TRBJ2-2; 10 nucleotides match TRBD1. The length of the CDR3 is 15 residues. J was trimmed by 4 bases and V by 5 bases; bases with no gene match: 5. Germline CDR1 is SGHRS and CDR2 is YFSETQ. CDR3 loop: CASSSGTGVTGELFF. CDR3 sequence (DNA): TGCGCCAGCAGTTCCGGGACAGGGGTCACCGGGGAGCTGTTTTTT.

J is TRBJ1-5 and V is TRBV4-3, with no clear D. V was cut by 0 bases and J by 4 bases, with 10 bases left in between. The V gene's germline CDR1 is LGHNA and CDR2 YSLEER. This CDR3 spans 15 amino acids. The CDR3: CASSQDFTTNQPQHF. The CDR3 DNA reads as TGCGCCAGCAGCCAAGATTTTACGACTAATCAGCCCCAGCATTTT.

The V and J genes are TRBV19 and TRBJ2-2; D uncertain. Germline V lookup: CDR1 LNHDA, CDR2 SQIVND (reference sequence). The CDR3 sequence is 15 residues long. V lost 6 bases and J lost 1, with 12 bases in between. The CDR3 protein is CASSTYTMNTGELFF. The DNA of the CDR3 is TGTGCCAGTAGCACTTACACGATGAACACCGGGGAGCTGTTTTTT.

J is TRBJ1-1 and V is TRBV30; no clear D. V lost 6 bases, J lost 4 bases, and 9 bases lay in between. Germline V CDR1 and CDR2: GTSNPN, SVGIG (reference sequence). The CDR3 runs to 11 residues. The CDR3 here is CACEVGTEAFF. CDR3 DNA sequence: TGTGCCTGCGAGGTGGGCACTGAAGCTTTCTTT.

V and J are TRBV2 and TRBJ2-7; D remains ambiguous. V was shortened by 5 bases and J by 5 bases, with 7 bases between the two germline ends. The germline V gene has CDR1 SNHLY and CDR2 FYNNEI. CDR3 size: 11 residues. The CDR3 region has the DNA TGTGCCAGCAGTTACAGCCACGAGCAGTACTTC. Translation: CASSYSHEQYF.

CDR3 coding DNA: TGTGCCAGTAGGGGAGTTTTGACAGGGGGCGTCACAGATACGCAGTATTTT. It encodes CASRGVLTGGVTDTQYF. This chain connects TRBV19 to TRBJ2-3; 10 bases align to TRBD1. The germline gives CDR1 LNHDA, CDR2 SQIVND (reference sequence). With 6 bases clipped from V and 2 bases from J, the junction kept 11 bases outside the gene matches. The CDR3 is 17 residues long. Full variable domain (rest looked up from reference TRBV19 and TRBJ2-3): DGGITQSPKYLFRKEGQNVTLSCEQNLNHDAMYWYRQDPGQGLRLIYYSQIVNDFQKGDIAEGYSVSREKKESFPLTVTSAQKNPTAFYLCASRGVLTGGVTDTQYFGPGTRLTVL.

This chain connects TRBV5-4 to TRBJ2-2, with D possibly matching TRBD2 (6 bases). V lost 4 bases to trimming and J lost 5 bases, with 21 bases between them. Germline-derived CDR1 and CDR2 are SGHNT and YYREEE (reference sequence). This CDR3 comprises 17 residues. This CDR3 is CASSPTRLGLGTGELFF. CDR3 nucleotides: TGTGCCAGCAGCCCTACCCGACTAGGTTTGGGTACCGGGGAGCTGTTTTTT.

V and J are TRBV19 and TRBJ1-1, with a weak D call TRBD1 (6 bases). The ends were cut back, 0 bases at V and 9 bases at J, with 11 bases in the middle. The CDR3 is made up of 13 amino acids. CDR1 is LNHDA, CDR2 SQIVND, per germline (reference sequence). CDR3 sequence reads: CASSIDVGTQAFF. The CDR3 DNA is TGTGCCAGTAGTATAGATGTCGGGACACAAGCTTTCTTT.

The gene calls are TRBV7-9 and TRBJ1-1; tentatively, D is TRBD1 (6 bases). V was cut by 4 bases and J by 0 bases, with 18 bases left in between. Looked up from germline, CDR1 is SEHNR and CDR2 is FQNEAQ (reference sequence). The CDR3 runs 17 residues. The CDR3 is CASSYRDIDLLNTEAFF. CDR3 coding DNA: TGTGCCAGCAGCTACCGGGACATAGATCTTCTGAACACTGAAGCTTTCTTT.

This clone was counted only a few times. The CDR3 DNA reads as TGCGCCAGCAGTTTTACAGAGAGCACAGATACGCAGTATTTT. Translating gives CASSFTESTDTQYF. The rearrangement joins TRBV5-1 to TRBJ2-3; D is unresolved. Germline assignment: CDR1 SGHRS and CDR2 YFSETQ. The CDR3 spans 14 residues. V lost 5 bases and J 0 bases, leaving 10 bases between the germline ends. Variable domain in full (rest from reference TRBV5-1 and TRBJ2-3): KAGVTQTPRYLIKTRGQQVTLSCSPISGHRSVSWYQQTPGQGLQFLFEYFSETQRNKGNFPGRFSGRQFSNSRSEMNVSTLELGDSALYLCASSFTESTDTQYFGPGTRLTVL.

The rearrangement uses TRBV7-9 and TRBJ2-7; D gene ambiguous. V was clipped by 5 bases and J by 3 bases, with 5 bases between them. The CDR3 spans 11 residues. The germline CDR1 and CDR2 sequences are SEHNR and FQNEAQ (reference sequence). CDR3 sequence reads: CASSVNYEQYF. CDR3 coding DNA: TGTGCCAGCAGCGTAAACTACGAGCAGTACTTC.

CDR3 protein: CASSGTTSGKTQYF. The CDR3 DNA reads as TGTGCCAGCAGTGGGACGACTAGTGGAAAGACCCAGTACTTC. The chain couples TRBV6-1 to TRBJ2-5; possible D gene TRBD2, 6 bases. CDR1 and CDR2 from the germline V gene are MNHNS and SASEGT. The V end lost 4 bases, the J end lost 6 bases, and 15 bases lay between the germline ends. The CDR3 length is 14 residues.

This clone was picked up one time. The rearrangement uses TRBV5-1 and TRBJ1-1, with D hard to call. This CDR3 is 12 amino acids long. V shed 4 bases and J shed 4 bases, with 8 bases lying between them. CDR1 and CDR2 from the germline V gene are SGHRS and YFSETQ. In DNA form, the CDR3 reads TGCGCCAGCAGCATACTTGGCACTGAAGCTTTCTTT. It translates to CASSILGTEAFF.

Of note for this clone: Other DNA sequences in the same sample also yield this CDR3. This chain links TRBV30 with TRBJ2-5; D is undetermined. V lost 0 bases and J lost 4, with 6 bases in between. This CDR3 has 12 amino acids. The germline CDR1 and CDR2 sequences are GTSNPN and SVGIG (reference sequence). Here the CDR3 DNA reads TGTGCCTGGAGTGTTGTGGGAGAGACCCAGTACTTC. Encoded protein: CAWSVVGETQYF.

This clone is a singleton in its sample. The genes are TRBV30 and TRBJ1-5; 10 nucleotides line up with TRBD1. CDR1 and CDR2 from the germline V gene are GTSNPN and SVGIG (reference sequence). The length of the CDR3 is 13 residues. The ends lost 5 bases at V and 2 bases at J; junction bases unmatched: 0. The CDR3 is CAWGQGGNQPQHF. In nucleotides, the CDR3 is TGTGCCTGGGGACAGGGGGGCAATCAGCCCCAGCATTTT.

This clone occurred once. The CDR3 region is CASSAWTSGGPFQETQYF. The CDR3 region has the DNA TGTGCCAGCAGCGCCTGGACTAGCGGGGGGCCTTTCCAAGAGACCCAGTACTTC. V is TRBV9 and J is TRBJ2-5; TRBD2 matches at 14 bases. The V and J ends lost 3 bases and 1 base, in that order; junction bases with no gene match: 8. The CDR3 runs to 18 residues. Germline V CDR1 and CDR2: SGDLS, YYNGEE.